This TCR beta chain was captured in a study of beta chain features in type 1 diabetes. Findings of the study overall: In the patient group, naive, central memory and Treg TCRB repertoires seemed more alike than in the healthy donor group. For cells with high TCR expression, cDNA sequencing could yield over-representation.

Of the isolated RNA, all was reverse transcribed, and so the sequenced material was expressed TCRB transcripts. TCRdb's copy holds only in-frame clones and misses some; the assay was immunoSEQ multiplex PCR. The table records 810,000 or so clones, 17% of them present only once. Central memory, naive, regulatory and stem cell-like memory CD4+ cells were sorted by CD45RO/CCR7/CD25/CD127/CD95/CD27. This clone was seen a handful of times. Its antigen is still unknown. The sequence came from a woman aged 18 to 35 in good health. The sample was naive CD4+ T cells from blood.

Here the CDR3 reads CASSLYLIGRVGVPDTQYF. The CDR3, as DNA: TGTGCCAGCAGCCTATACCTTATCGGTCGAGTAGGGGTCCCAGATACGCAGTATTTT. This chain links TRBV7-2 with TRBJ2-3, with D possibly TRBD1 on 5 matching bases. The CDR3 spans 19 residues. The germline CDR1 and CDR2 sequences are SGHTA and FQGNSA. Trimming shortened V by 5 bases and J by 4 bases, and 28 bases separated the two germline ends. Complete variable domain (other parts from reference TRBV7-2 and TRBJ2-3): GAGVSQSPSNKVTEKGKDVELRCDPISGHTALYWYRQSLGQGLEFLIYFQGNSAPDKSGLPSDRFSAERTGGSVSTLTIQRTQQEDSAVYLCASSLYLIGRVGVPDTQYFGPGTRLTVL.